A single T cell receptor (beta chain) is shown here with its context. The CDR3 runs 15 residues. Germline-derived CDR1 and CDR2 are MDHEN and SYDVKM. Trimming cost V 5 bases and J 7 bases; bases outside gene matches: 11. This sample is drawn from a study of T cell responses to AZD1222 COVID-19 vaccine. The assay was immunoSEQ multiplex PCR, and TCRdb's table has in-frame clones only and misses some. The sample comprises around 180,000 clones, approximately 86% of which are singletons, and 2.5% to 3% rests with the top ten. This chain connects TRBV28 to TRBJ2-7, with 10 bases that match TRBD2. The sequences come from peripheral blood, collected on day 0 of AZD1222 vaccination. This TCR came from an adult in good health. CDR3 nucleotide sequence: TGTGCCAGCAGTCCTCATCTAGCGGGAGCTGGGGAGCAGTACTTC. Its protein product is CASSPHLAGAGEQYF.